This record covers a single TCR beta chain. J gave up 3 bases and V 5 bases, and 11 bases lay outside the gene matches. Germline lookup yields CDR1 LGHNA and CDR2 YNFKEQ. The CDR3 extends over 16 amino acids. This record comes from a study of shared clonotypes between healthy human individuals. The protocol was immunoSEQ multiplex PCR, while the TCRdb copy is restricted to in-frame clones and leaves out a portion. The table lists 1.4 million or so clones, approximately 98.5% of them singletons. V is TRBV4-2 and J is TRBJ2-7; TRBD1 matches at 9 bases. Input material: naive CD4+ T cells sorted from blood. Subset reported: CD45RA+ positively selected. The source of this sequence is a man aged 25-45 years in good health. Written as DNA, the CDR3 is TGTGCCAGCAGCTCCAACCCCGGGACAGGGATCTACGAGCAGTACTTC. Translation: CASSSNPGTGIYEQYF.